The rows below give T cell receptor beta chains drawn from one sample of a study of blood T cell repertoires in COVID-19. Measured with immunoSEQ multiplex PCR; TCRdb has only the in-frame clones, and not every one. The repertoire holds 200,000 to 300,000 clones, with approximately 86% as singletons. The material sequenced was peripheral blood. These receptors were obtained from a man in his forties or fifties who had recovered from COVID-19. The CDR3 runs from the conserved cysteine through the conserved F or W. Some rows have no size entry. The others give once, few or many, or a class for an expanded clone.

V	size	CDR3
TRBV6-2/TRBV6-3	-	CASSYREGNVPQHF
TRBV7-8	-	CASSFGQSYGYTF
TRBV7-9	-	CASSLAHPGAYGYTF
TRBV10-3	-	CAISAIGTGNTEAFF
TRBV10-3	-	CAISDGTGDNEQFF
TRBV2	-	CASSQTRTEPYQPQHF
TRBV7-9	-	CASSLGLAGGDTQYF
TRBV27	few	CASSLSSRRGMNTEAFF
TRBV9	-	CASSVEAGWFDEQYF
TRBV6-2/TRBV6-3	-	CASSPRVSGANVLTF
TRBV6-5	-	CASSQRQGLGYTF
TRBV3-1/TRBV3-2	once	CASTPRGLGNTIYF
TRBV9	-	CASSVVYYNEQFF
TRBV15	-	CATSRDPRTWYNEQFF
TRBV7-2	-	CASSFGQGAINGYTF
TRBV27	-	CASRSQAPPDIQYF
TRBV7-2	-	CASSPRRAGASGVTDTQYF
TRBV5-6	-	CASSLGATFYGYTF
TRBV9	-	CASSAFGDTQYF
TRBV7-2	-	CASSFRSQGSYEQYF
TRBV7-9	-	CASSLLSGASYEQYF
TRBV7-9	-	CASSHQAYYEQYF
TRBV5-1	-	CASSFGGNEAFF
TRBV10-2	-	CASSDGGSGRAAQYF
TRBV5-4	-	CASSVTARGGGHTQYF
TRBV19	-	CASKKRRVEPNTEAFF
TRBV18	once	CASSFDRRTEAFF
TRBV30	-	CAWTYQGNTEAFF
TRBV27	-	CASSLSSGVETQYF
TRBV18	once	CASSPPGGTEAFF
TRBV20-1	-	CSASPGQALETQYF
TRBV4-2	once	CASSQPGSLGNEQFF
TRBV5-5	-	CASSLAGPGGYTF
TRBV7-6	-	CASSGPGVSSYEQYF